The 21 T cell receptor beta chains below all came from one sample that was sequenced in a study of vaccination effects on CD4 cells after COVID-19. Peptide-pool stimulation followed by sequencing identified expanded antigen-specific CD4+ clonotypes in the ViraFEST assay. Once cultured for approximately eleven days, the cells underwent separation to obtain CD4+ T cells. Absence of prior SARS-CoV-2 infection characterized the vaccine recipients, who showed negative nucleocapsid antibodies. TCRdb keeps only in-frame clones here, not all; method: immunoSEQ multiplex PCR. This sample has about 55,000 clones, with approximately 70% found just once. No antigen has been assigned to these receptors. Sample: CD4+ T cells from PBMCs cultured with SARS-CoV-2 spike peptides, taken before COVID-19 vaccination. All receptors come from a human donor who received a COVID-19 vaccine.

The chain carries TRBV3-1 (or the pseudogene TRBV3-2) and TRBJ2-5; 7 positions agree with TRBD1. After removal of 5 bases from V and 3 bases from J, the junction contained 9 bases not matched to a gene. The germline V gene has CDR1 LGHDT and CDR2 YNNKEL (reference sequence). This CDR3 has 15 amino acids. The CDR3 reads CASSRDGTAKETQYF. CDR3 in DNA: TGTGCCAGCAGCAGGGATGGGACAGCGAAAGAGACCCAGTACTTC.

The chain recombines TRBV7-2 with TRBJ2-7, with D possibly matching TRBD2 (6 bases). Between the trimmed V and J ends, which lost 8 bases and 2 bases, there was a span of 22 bases. CDR1 and CDR2 (germline): SGHTA, FQGNSA. The CDR3 is 16 amino acids. CDR3 nucleotide sequence: TGTGCCAGCCCGAAGTGGCGCCGGAGGGGAACCTACGAGCAGTACTTC. It translates to CASPKWRRRGTYEQYF.

The chain couples TRBV7-3 to TRBJ1-1, with no clear D. The ends were cut back, 2 bases at V and 0 bases at J, with 7 bases in the middle. CDR1 is SGHTA and CDR2 is FQGTGA in the germline V gene. The CDR3 spans 14 residues. CDR3 sequence (DNA): TGTGCCAGCAGCTTAGATCGGGTGAACACTGAAGCTTTCTTT. Translation: CASSLDRVNTEAFF.

The rearrangement joins TRBV5-1 to TRBJ2-7, with 7 bases that match TRBD1. Losses at the gene ends were 4 bases for V and 3 bases for J; bases not matched to a gene: 4. Germline CDR1 SGHRS, CDR2 YFSETQ. The CDR3 sequence is 13 residues long. Written as DNA, the CDR3 is TGCGCCAGCAGCGAGGGACAGCACTACGAGCAGTACTTC. Its protein product is CASSEGQHYEQYF.

V usage is TRBV18 and J usage is TRBJ2-1; 14 nucleotides agree with TRBD2. CDR3 size: 17 residues. The V gene end was trimmed by 3 bases and the J gene end by 8 bases; junction bases not matched to a gene: 9. The germline V gene has CDR1 KGHSH and CDR2 LQKENI. CDR3 loop: CASSPISTSGGAHEQFF. The CDR3 nucleotides read TGTGCCAGCTCACCTATTTCGACTAGCGGGGGGGCCCATGAGCAGTTCTTC.

The rearrangement joins TRBV3-1 (or the pseudogene TRBV3-2) to TRBJ1-2; 8 bases align to TRBD1. The CDR3 loop spans 14 amino acids. The germline V gene encodes CDR1 LGHDT and CDR2 YNNKEL (reference sequence). Trimming cost V 4 bases and J 6 bases; bases outside gene matches: 7. The CDR3 protein is CASSLLTGANGYTF. The CDR3 nucleotides read TGTGCCAGCAGCCTATTGACAGGGGCGAATGGCTACACCTTC.

This sequence joins TRBV5-1 and TRBJ2-2, with no clear D. The CDR3 covers 11 residues. Germline CDR1 reads SGHRS; CDR2 reads YFSETQ. The V gene lost 4 bases and the J gene lost 6 bases, with 4 bases spanning the gap. This CDR3 is CASSAAGELFF. Here the CDR3 DNA reads TGCGCCAGCAGCGCGGCCGGGGAGCTGTTTTTT.

The chain joins TRBV6-5 to TRBJ2-2; a weak D match, TRBD1 (5 bases). Trimming removed 5 bases at V and 1 base at J, with 11 bases between. Germline lookup yields CDR1 MNHEY and CDR2 SVGAGI. The CDR3 is 15 residues long. The CDR3, as DNA: TGTGCCAGCAGTCAACTCGGACAGAACACCGGGGAGCTGTTTTTT. This sequence encodes CASSQLGQNTGELFF.

V and J are TRBV19 and TRBJ2-1, with TRBD2 matching 14 bases. The CDR3 covers 18 residues. V shed 5 bases, J shed 4 bases, and the junction held 10 bases outside the gene matches. From germline, CDR1 is LNHDA and CDR2 SQIVND (reference sequence). The CDR3 region is CASSSAPTSGRGYNEQFF. CDR3 bases: TGTGCCAGTAGTTCAGCCCCGACTAGCGGGAGGGGGTACAATGAGCAGTTCTTC.

The chain combines TRBV6-5 with TRBJ1-5; no definite D call. Germline V gene lookup returns CDR1 MNHEY and CDR2 SVGAGI. The CDR3 sequence is 15 residues long. Between the trimmed V and J ends, which lost 5 bases and 1 base, there was a span of 12 bases. As DNA, the CDR3 is TGTGCCAGCAGTCCGTCACGCGGGAGCAATCAGCCCCAGCATTTT. Protein product: CASSPSRGSNQPQHF.

The chain is built from TRBV7-9 and TRBJ2-1; D ambiguous. V lost 2 bases, J lost 6 bases, and 5 bases lay in between. The germline V gene encodes CDR1 SEHNR and CDR2 FQNEAQ (reference sequence). The CDR3 is 12 residues long. CDR3 coding DNA: TGTGCCAGCAGCTTATTCCTCAATGAGCAGTTCTTC. Translated, it gives CASSLFLNEQFF.

Only a few counts were recorded for this clone. The chain employs TRBV7-2 and TRBJ2-1; 11 bases match TRBD2. With 3 bases clipped from V and 6 bases from J, the junction kept 13 bases outside the gene matches. This CDR3 region has 18 residues. CDR1 is SGHTA, CDR2 FQGNSA, per germline. The CDR3 nucleotides read TGTGCCAGCAGCTTGCGGGGCGGCCTAGCGGGGGGTCGCAATGAGCAGTTCTTC. It specifies CASSLRGGLAGGRNEQFF.

The chain uses TRBV7-8 and TRBJ1-2; 7 bases fit TRBD1. With 6 bases clipped from V and 2 bases from J, the junction kept 12 bases outside the gene matches. The germline V gene has CDR1 SGHVS and CDR2 FQNEAQ. This CDR3 is built from 16 residues. The CDR3: CASSQTGQPTNYGYTF. The DNA for the CDR3 is TGTGCCAGCAGTCAGACGGGACAGCCGACGAACTATGGCTACACCTTC. The full variable domain, completed using reference TRBV7-8 and TRBJ1-2, is GAGVSQSPRYKVAKRGQDVALRCDPISGHVSLFWYQQALGQGPEFLTYFQNEAQLDKSGLPSDRFFAERPEGSVSTLKIQRTQQEDSAVYLCASSQTGQPTNYGYTFGSGTRLTVV.

This sequence joins TRBV7-9 and TRBJ1-1; D gene ambiguous. CDR3 length equals 15 residues. The V end lost 4 bases, the J end lost 4 bases, and 16 bases lay between the germline ends. CDR1 and CDR2 from the germline V gene are SEHNR and FQNEAQ (reference sequence). CDR3 in DNA: TGTGCCAGCAGCTCGGCCTCGGGTGGCGGCACTGAAGCTTTCTTT. The encoded protein is CASSSASGGGTEAFF.

This clone was seen a few times. The chain is built from TRBV2 and TRBJ2-7, with 7 bases fitting TRBD2. CDR1 and CDR2 (germline): SNHLY, FYNNEI. This CDR3 region has 12 residues. Trimming took 6 bases from V and 5 from J; bases not matched to a gene: 4. CDR3 sequence: CASSREADEQYF. The CDR3 coding sequence is TGTGCCAGCAGCCGGGAGGCGGACGAGCAGTACTTC. Complete variable domain (other parts from reference TRBV2 and TRBJ2-7): EPEVTQTPSHQVTQMGQEVILRCVPISNHLYFYWYRQILGQKVEFLVSFYNNEISEKSEIFDDQFSVERPDGSNFTLKIRSTKLEDSAMYFCASSREADEQYFGPGTRLTVT.

The chain joins TRBV7-9 to TRBJ2-6, with D possibly being TRBD1 (5 bases). Trimming pared 0 bases from V and 4 bases from J, leaving 10 bases between. The length of the CDR3 is 16 residues. Germline V gene data show CDR1 as SEHNR and CDR2 as FQNEAQ (reference sequence). The CDR3 loop is CASSLAQGSGANVLTF. CDR3 in DNA: TGTGCCAGCAGCTTAGCCCAGGGTTCCGGGGCCAACGTCCTGACTTTC.

The V call is TRBV28, the J call TRBJ1-5; 11 bases fit TRBD1. The CDR3 loop spans 15 amino acids. The J segment lost 4 bases and the V segment lost 4 bases, leaving 3 bases of the junction unmatched. Germline CDR1 reads MDHEN; CDR2 reads SYDVKM. The CDR3 region is CASSSGTGGNQPQHF. The CDR3 region has the DNA TGTGCCAGCAGTTCTGGGACAGGGGGGAATCAGCCCCAGCATTTT.

The V and J genes are TRBV9 and TRBJ2-3; 14 positions agree with TRBD2. The CDR3 totals 18 residues. V gave up 2 bases and J gave up 5 bases; unmatched junction bases: 10. Germline V gene sequence: CDR1 SGDLS, CDR2 YYNGEE. CDR3 DNA sequence: TGTGCCAGCAGCGTCCTTCCGACTAGCGGGGGGGCCATAGATACGCAGTATTTT. Protein product: CASSVLPTSGGAIDTQYF.

The chain uses TRBV21-1 and TRBJ2-7; the tabulated D call, TRBD2, remains unverified against the DNA. TRBV21-1 is a pseudogene locus. The CDR3 consists of 14 residues. The CDR3 spells CASIMKRETYEQYF. In nucleotides, the CDR3 is TGTGCCAGCATCATGAAGAGGGAAACCTACGAGCAGTACTTC.

The genes are TRBV19 and TRBJ2-1; D possibly corresponds to TRBD1 (6 bases). The CDR3 runs to 15 residues. Germline V gene data show CDR1 as LNHDA and CDR2 as SQIVND (reference sequence). V lost 9 bases to trimming and J lost 0 bases, with 15 bases between them. CDR3 protein: CASRTDRSSYNEQFF. CDR3 in DNA: TGTGCCAGCAGAACGGACAGAAGCTCCTACAATGAGCAGTTCTTC.

This rearrangement joins TRBV10-3 to TRBJ2-3, with TRBD2 matching 14 bases. This CDR3 has 15 amino acids. V shed 6 bases and J 1 base; nucleotides not matched to a gene: 0. Germline V lookup: CDR1 ENHRY, CDR2 SYGVKD. The chain's CDR3 is CAIRGLAGGTDTQYF. In DNA, the CDR3 is TGTGCCATCAGGGGACTAGCGGGGGGCACAGATACGCAGTATTTT.